A single sample is the source of the 27 T cell receptor beta chains below, sequenced in a study of shared clonotypes between healthy human individuals. Sequencing was performed with immunoSEQ multiplex PCR; in TCRdb, only in-frame clones are kept and a portion is missing. The table shows 1.5 million to 2.5 million clones, with about 95% occurring only once. Naive CD8 populations comprised CD45RO-negative cells positively selected for CCR7, excluding terminally differentiated effector memory CD45RA+ cells. Specimen: naive CD8+ T cells sorted from blood. The receptors stem from a man younger than 30 in good health.

The V call is TRBV6-5, the J call TRBJ2-1, with D perhaps TRBD1 (5 bases). V lost 6 bases, J lost 5 bases, and 11 bases lay in between. CDR3 length: 13 residues. Germline V gene sequence: CDR1 MNHEY, CDR2 SVGAGI. This CDR3 is CASSQAGNNEQFF. The DNA of the CDR3 is TGTGCCAGCAGCCAGGCAGGGAACAATGAGCAGTTCTTC.

The gene calls are TRBV28 and TRBJ2-7, with 10 bases aligning to TRBD2. CDR3 size: 16 residues. With V trimmed by 3 bases and J by 4 bases, 9 bases remained unmatched. Germline lookup yields CDR1 MDHEN and CDR2 SYDVKM. Here the CDR3 DNA reads TGTGCCAGCAGTTTGGTGCTAGCGGGGGCTTGGTACGAGCAGTACTTC. As protein: CASSLVLAGAWYEQYF. Full variable domain (missing parts from reference TRBV28 and TRBJ2-7): DVKVTQSSRYLVKRTGEKVFLECVQDMDHENMFWYRQDPGLGLRLIYFSYDVKMKEKGDIPEGYSVSREKKERFSLILESASTNQTSMYLCASSLVLAGAWYEQYFGPGTRLTVT.

The rearrangement joins TRBV29-1 to TRBJ2-3, with D hard to call. Per germline, CDR1 SQVTM and CDR2 ANQGSEA. CDR3 length equals 14 residues. Trimming took off 3 bases at V and 1 base at J, with 11 bases between the two ends. CDR3 sequence (DNA): TGCAGCGTTGATCCCAGCACTGGCACAGATACGCAGTATTTT. It yields the protein CSVDPSTGTDTQYF.

The chain's CDR3 is CASSPPETTDTQYF. DNA for the CDR3: TGTGCCAGCAGCCCGCCTGAAACCACAGATACGCAGTATTTT. V gene TRBV5-4 combines with J gene TRBJ2-3; D is unclear. Trimming stripped 4 bases from V and 2 bases from J, with 11 bases between. CDR1 is SGHNT, CDR2 YYREEE, per germline (reference sequence). This CDR3 spans 14 amino acids.

This chain uses TRBV7-9 with TRBJ2-1, with D possibly called TRBD1 or TRBD2 (5 bases each). Trimming removed 4 bases at V and 4 bases at J, with 17 bases between. This CDR3 is 16 amino acids long. Germline values: CDR1 SEHNR, CDR2 FQNEAQ (reference sequence). CDR3 residues: CASSSSGTPPYNEQFF. As DNA, the CDR3 is TGTGCCAGCAGCTCTTCCGGGACCCCCCCATACAATGAGCAGTTCTTC.

The gene calls are TRBV5-1 and TRBJ2-7; the match to TRBD1 covers 12 bases. This CDR3 spans 18 amino acids. CDR1 SGHRS and CDR2 YFSETQ come from the germline V gene. The V gene end was trimmed by 4 bases and the J gene end by 0 bases; junction bases not matched to a gene: 11. Here the CDR3 DNA reads TGCGCCAGCAGCCCCACGGGACAGGGGGCTTTTCTCTCCTACGAGCAGTACTTC. It yields the protein CASSPTGQGAFLSYEQYF.

The rearrangement uses TRBV9 and TRBJ2-7; D is unclear. Germline CDR1 reads SGDLS; CDR2 reads YYNGEE. The V gene lost 0 bases and the J gene lost 7 bases, with 17 bases spanning the gap. The CDR3 runs 15 residues. CDR3 loop: CASSVDLARSGEQYF. In nucleotides, the CDR3 is TGTGCCAGCAGCGTAGATTTGGCCCGAAGTGGGGAGCAGTACTTC.

The V call is TRBV11-2, the J call TRBJ2-1, with a weak D call TRBD1 (7 bases). This CDR3 comprises 13 residues. Germline V gene lookup returns CDR1 SGHAT and CDR2 FQNNGV. The V gene lost 11 bases and the J gene lost 7 bases, with 18 bases spanning the gap. CDR3 protein: CAARGQGENEQFF. The CDR3 DNA reads as TGTGCCGCCCGGGGGCAGGGGGAAAATGAGCAGTTCTTC.

The chain combines TRBV2 with TRBJ2-4, with 11 bases aligning to TRBD2. Losses at the gene ends were 3 bases for V and 9 bases for J; bases not matched to a gene: 13. From germline, CDR1 is SNHLY and CDR2 FYNNEI. This CDR3 comprises 17 residues. The CDR3 here is CASSDPGDSGRAGIQYF. DNA for the CDR3: TGTGCCAGCAGTGACCCAGGAGATAGCGGGAGGGCTGGCATTCAGTACTTC.

The V and J genes are TRBV15 and TRBJ2-2; D perhaps matches TRBD1 (6 bases). Germline values: CDR1 LNHNV, CDR2 YYDKDF (reference sequence). Trimming removed 2 bases at V and 2 bases at J, with 12 bases between. The CDR3 has 16 residues. The chain's CDR3 is CATSRNPGVNTGELFF. In DNA, the CDR3 is TGTGCCACCAGCAGAAACCCAGGGGTTAACACCGGGGAGCTGTTTTTT.

The chain links TRBV11-2 to TRBJ2-3, with D unclear. CDR3 size: 15 residues. Germline-derived CDR1 and CDR2 are SGHAT and FQNNGV. Trimming left V 2 bases short and J 0 bases short, with 9 bases between. The CDR3, as DNA: TGTGCCAGCAGCTTATACGATTCTAGCACAGATACGCAGTATTTT. This encodes CASSLYDSSTDTQYF.

The chain uses TRBV15 and TRBJ2-1; D is ambiguous. CDR1 LNHNV and CDR2 YYDKDF come from the germline V gene (reference sequence). This CDR3 comprises 14 residues. V lost 3 bases and J 3 bases, leaving 9 bases between the germline ends. The CDR3: CATSRLQVYNEQFF. CDR3 bases: TGTGCCACCAGCAGGCTACAAGTCTACAATGAGCAGTTCTTC.

V is TRBV10-2 and J is TRBJ2-2; the D gene is possibly TRBD1 (6 bases). This CDR3 comprises 13 residues. The germline CDR1 and CDR2 sequences are WSHSY and SAAADI. With 6 bases removed from V and 6 bases from J, the gap between germline ends came to 11 bases. The CDR3 region has the DNA TGCGCCAGCAGCCAAGGGGGTCCCGGGGAGCTGTTTTTT. The encoded protein is CASSQGGPGELFF.

The chain carries TRBV28 and TRBJ1-4, with D maybe TRBD1 (5 bases). The CDR3 has 13 amino acids. The germline V gene encodes CDR1 MDHEN and CDR2 SYDVKM. Trimming stripped 5 bases from V and 7 bases from J, with 11 bases between. CDR3: CASSAPGAEKLFF. The CDR3 nucleotides are TGTGCCAGCAGTGCACCCGGGGCTGAAAAACTGTTTTTT.

The chain is built from TRBV4-3 and TRBJ2-1; tentative D call: TRBD1 (5 bases). Looked up from germline, CDR1 is LGHNA and CDR2 is YSLEER. CDR3 length: 12 amino acids. The ends were cut back, 1 base at V and 8 bases at J, with 6 bases in the middle. The chain's CDR3 is CASSQVGDEQFF. In DNA, the CDR3 is TGCGCCAGCAGCCAAGTAGGGGATGAGCAGTTCTTC.

This clone was detected once. The rearrangement joins TRBV21-1 to TRBJ2-7; TRBD2, the table's D call, lacks a check against the DNA. TRBV21-1 is a listed pseudogene. There are 13 residues in the CDR3. As DNA, the CDR3 is TGTGCCAGCAGCAAGATTAGTTACTACGAGCAGTACTTC. Amino acid sequence: CASSKISYYEQYF.

Details on this clone: The sample contains more than one DNA sequence encoding this CDR3. J is TRBJ2-5 and V is TRBV6-5, with D possibly matching TRBD2 (6 bases). Germline V lookup: CDR1 MNHEY, CDR2 SVGAGI. The CDR3 is 15 residues long. V gave up 0 bases and J gave up 1 base, with 9 bases separating them. As DNA, the CDR3 is TGTGCCAGCAGTTACTCAACGGGGGTCCAAGAGACCCAGTACTTC. This encodes CASSYSTGVQETQYF.

The V and J genes are TRBV6-1 and TRBJ1-6; D possibly corresponds to TRBD1 (6 bases). Looked up from germline, CDR1 is MNHNS and CDR2 is SASEGT. The V end lost 4 bases, the J end lost 0 bases, and 10 bases lay between the germline ends. The CDR3 consists of 16 residues. In DNA form, the CDR3 reads TGTGCCAGCAGTGTGACAGGACACTCCTATAATTCACCCCTCCACTTT. Protein: CASSVTGHSYNSPLHF.

Of note for this clone: Other DNA sequences in this specimen translate into the identical CDR3. The chain is built from TRBV6-1 and TRBJ2-7, with D uncertain. The CDR3 runs 12 residues. V lost 1 base to trimming and J lost 4 bases, with 5 bases between them. CDR1 is MNHNS, CDR2 SASEGT, per germline. The CDR3 loop is CASSEVDYEQYF. Written as DNA, the CDR3 is TGTGCCAGCAGTGAAGTTGATTACGAGCAGTACTTC.

The V call is TRBV4-2, the J call TRBJ1-6; possible D gene TRBD1, 5 bases. CDR3 size: 16 residues. CDR1 is LGHNA and CDR2 is YNFKEQ in the germline V gene. Trimming pared 0 bases from V and 6 bases from J, leaving 12 bases between. The CDR3, as DNA: TGTGCCAGCAGCCAAGAGGGAGGGGCCGTTAATTCACCCCTCCACTTT. It specifies CASSQEGGAVNSPLHF.

This clone is a singleton in its sample. The chain carries TRBV27 and TRBJ2-7; D is possibly TRBD1 or TRBD2 (5 bases each). The V gene's germline CDR1 is MNHEY and CDR2 SMNVEV (reference sequence). V shed 5 bases and J shed 5 bases, with 16 bases lying between them. CDR3 size: 14 residues. CDR3 protein: CASSDRGTPNEQYF. The CDR3, as DNA: TGTGCCAGCAGTGATCGTGGGACCCCCAACGAGCAGTACTTC.

The chain recombines TRBV5-4 with TRBJ1-1; the D is unclear. V gave up 1 base and J gave up 0 bases, with 7 bases separating them. This CDR3 spans 14 amino acids. Germline assignment: CDR1 SGHNT and CDR2 YYREEE (reference sequence). Here the CDR3 DNA reads TGTGCCAGCAGCTTGTCATCCTTGAACACTGAAGCTTTCTTT. The encoded protein is CASSLSSLNTEAFF.

The CDR3, as DNA: TGTGCCAGCAGTTACTCGAGCGGGACTGGCTACACCTTC. The encoded protein is CASSYSSGTGYTF. This chain uses TRBV6-5 with TRBJ1-2; D perhaps matches TRBD1 (5 bases). The CDR3 length is 13 residues. V lost 0 bases, J lost 7 bases, and 9 bases lay in between. Per the germline V gene, CDR1 is MNHEY and CDR2 is SVGAGI.

The chain employs TRBV4-1 and TRBJ2-7; D may be TRBD2 (6 bases). Germline CDR1 is MGHRA and CDR2 is YSYEKL. Trimming shortened V by 1 base and J by 0 bases, and 13 bases separated the two germline ends. This CDR3 is 16 amino acids long. The CDR3 spells CASSQGRDSLSYEQYF. The CDR3 bases are TGCGCCAGCAGCCAAGGACGGGACTCGCTCTCCTACGAGCAGTACTTC.

The genes are TRBV5-1 and TRBJ2-1, with 11 bases lining up with TRBD2. This CDR3 spans 17 amino acids. V dropped 4 bases and J dropped 5; count of bases not matched to a gene: 11. Germline CDR1 SGHRS, CDR2 YFSETQ. CDR3 DNA: TGCGCCAGCAGCCCAAGACTAGCGGGGAGTTTAAACAATGAGCAGTTCTTC. This gives the protein CASSPRLAGSLNNEQFF.

The sample holds one count of this clone. The chain joins TRBV2 to TRBJ2-1; a weak D match, TRBD1 (5 bases). CDR1 is SNHLY and CDR2 is FYNNEI in the germline V gene. The CDR3 extends over 13 amino acids. V was pared by 5 bases and J by 12 bases, with 17 bases between. The CDR3 reads CASSFELTGAQFF. For the CDR3, the DNA is TGTGCCAGCAGTTTTGAACTAACAGGAGCGCAGTTCTTC. Full variable domain (rest looked up from reference TRBV2 and TRBJ2-1): EPEVTQTPSHQVTQMGQEVILRCVPISNHLYFYWYRQILGQKVEFLVSFYNNEISEKSEIFDDQFSVERPDGSNFTLKIRSTKLEDSAMYFCASSFELTGAQFFGPGTRLTVL.

This chain joins TRBV10-2 and TRBJ1-1; D is unresolved. The V end was cut by 3 bases, the J end by 11 bases, with 10 bases between. Per germline, CDR1 WSHSY and CDR2 SAAADI. The CDR3 extends over 11 amino acids. CDR3 DNA: TGCGCCAGCAGTGATGGACCCATCGCTTTCTTT. It yields the protein CASSDGPIAFF.